These T cell receptor beta chains were read from a single sample in a study of blood T cell repertoires in COVID-19. TCRdb keeps only in-frame clones here, not all; method: immunoSEQ multiplex PCR. The repertoire holds around 300,000 clones, with 70% to 90% as singletons. What was sequenced was peripheral blood. The receptors here all came from a woman aged 50 to 60 with COVID-19, enrolled during active disease. Each CDR3 is given with its conserved first and last residue. A D gene is named only where the DNA matches it firmly. Clone size is given for some rows only: seen once, a few or many times, or a class if the clone is expanded.

V	size	J	D	DNA	CDR3
TRBV19	few	TRBJ1-5	-	TGTGCCAGTAGTATAGCCCCGGGGTCCGAGGGGGTAAGCAATCAGCCCCAGCATTTT	CASSIAPGSEGVSNQPQHF
TRBV9	-	TRBJ1-4	-	TGTGCCAGCAGCGTAGGACAGTCGGGGGGAAAACTGTTTTTT	CASSVGQSGGKLFF
TRBV7-9	-	TRBJ2-7	TRBD2	TGTGCCAGCAGCCATTTTAGCGGGGGGACCTACGAGCAGTACTTC	CASSHFSGGTYEQYF
TRBV14	once	TRBJ2-3	-	TGTGCCAGCAGCCGATCAGGGCCACGCACAGATACGCAGTATTTT	CASSRSGPRTDTQYF
TRBV7-8	-	TRBJ2-3	TRBD1	TGTGCCAGCAGCGTCGACAGGGGGCGAAGCACAGATACGCAGTATTTT	CASSVDRGRSTDTQYF
TRBV2	-	TRBJ2-2	-	TGTGCCAGCAGTGATCACACCCGGGGGATCGGGGAGCTGTTTTTT	CASSDHTRGIGELFF
TRBV28	-	TRBJ1-5	-	TGTGCCAGCAGTCCGGGGACATTTTATAGCAATCAGCCCCAGCATTTT	CASSPGTFYSNQPQHF
TRBV11-3	-	TRBJ2-3	TRBD2	TGTGCCAGCAGCTTACGTCGACTAGCGGGAGGGCTTCGGATCACAGATACGCAGTATTTT	CASSLRRLAGGLRITDTQYF
TRBV9	-	TRBJ1-2	-	TGTGCCAGCAGCCCCCGACAGTCCTATGGCTACACCTTC	CASSPRQSYGYTF
TRBV28	-	TRBJ1-1	-	TGTGCCACGCAACCTCCTCACATGAACACTGAAGCTTTCTTT	CATQPPHMNTEAFF
TRBV24-1	few	TRBJ2-3	TRBD2	TGTGCCACCAGTGATTTCCTACTAGCGGGAGCTCAGGCAGATACGCAGTATTTT	CATSDFLLAGAQADTQYF
TRBV19	-	TRBJ1-1	-	TGTGCCAGTAGTCACAACGCCGACAGGATGAACACTGAAGCTTTCTTT	CASSHNADRMNTEAFF
TRBV6-2/TRBV6-3	-	TRBJ2-2	TRBD2	TGTGCCAGCAGTTATCGCCCGTCTAGCGGGAGTATCACCGGGGAGCTGTTTTTT	CASSYRPSSGSITGELFF
TRBV4-2	-	TRBJ2-7	-	TGTGCCAGCAGCCAAGATTCTAGCGTCTACTACGAGCAGTACTTC	CASSQDSSVYYEQYF
TRBV5-5	few	TRBJ1-1	-	TGTGCCAGCAGCTCCAACCGAGGGGCTTTCTTT	CASSSNRGAFF
TRBV5-1	-	TRBJ2-7	TRBD1	TGCGCCAGCAGCTTGGGACAGGGTCGTTACGAGCAGTACTTC	CASSLGQGRYEQYF
TRBV9	-	TRBJ2-1	TRBD1	TGTGCCAGCAGCGTAGCTGGGACAGGGACCTACAATGAGCAGTTCTTC	CASSVAGTGTYNEQFF
TRBV12-5	-	TRBJ1-1	-	TGTGCTAGTGGTTTGGTACCCTACAGCAGGATTACTGAAGCTTTCTTT	CASGLVPYSRITEAFF
TRBV11-3	-	TRBJ2-5	TRBD1	TGTGCCAGCAGTCATTGGGGGACAGGGGACAAAGAGACCCAGTACTTC	CASSHWGTGDKETQYF
TRBV24-1	-	TRBJ2-2	TRBD2	TGTGCCACCAGTGACCCGGGAGGCACCGGGGAGCTGTTTTTT	CATSDPGGTGELFF
TRBV19	-	TRBJ1-3	TRBD1	TGTGCCAGTACTCCGGGACAGGCCTCTGGAAACACCATATATTTT	CASTPGQASGNTIYF
TRBV29-1	-	TRBJ1-4	-	TGCAGCTACCTTTCGTCCCCGGCTAATGAAAAACTGTTTTTT	CSYLSSPANEKLFF
TRBV6-9	-	TRBJ2-7	TRBD1	TGTGCCAGCAGCTTTACACGGGACAGCCCCTACGAGCAGTACTTC	CASSFTRDSPYEQYF
TRBV5-1	-	TRBJ1-3	TRBD1	TGCGCCAGCAGCCAGGGACAGATCTCTGGAAACACCATATATTTT	CASSQGQISGNTIYF
TRBV2	few	TRBJ2-2	TRBD2	TGTGCCAGCAGTAAGGGACTAGCGGGAGGGCGAACCGGGGAGCTGTTTTTT	CASSKGLAGGRTGELFF
TRBV5-1	-	TRBJ2-3	TRBD1	TGCGCCAGCAGCTTGGGGCGACAGGGGACGGATACGCAGTATTTT	CASSLGRQGTDTQYF
TRBV27	-	TRBJ2-7	TRBD1	TGTGCCAGCAGGGCCCGGGACAGACCCACGGGGGAGCAGTACTTC	CASRARDRPTGEQYF
TRBV3-1/TRBV3-2	-	TRBJ2-7	TRBD2	TGTGCCAGCAGCCAAGACCTAAAGTGGGCGGGAGGTTCCTACGAGCAGTACTTC	CASSQDLKWAGGSYEQYF
TRBV30	-	TRBJ2-3	-	TGTGCCTGGACCCGCGGAACAGATACGCAGTATTTT	CAWTRGTDTQYF
TRBV30	once	TRBJ2-7	TRBD2	TGTGCCTGGAGTCCCAACTTCGGGGGGTCCTACGAGCAGTACTTC	CAWSPNFGGSYEQYF
TRBV6-5	once	TRBJ2-7	TRBD2	TGTGCCAGCAGTTCTCCCGGGACTAACTACGAGCAGTACTTC	CASSSPGTNYEQYF
TRBV19	-	TRBJ1-2	TRBD1	TGTGCCGGAAAGACAGGGAGCTATGGCTACACCTTC	CAGKTGSYGYTF
TRBV29-1	-	TRBJ1-1	-	TGCAGCGTTGAAGATCGGGGAGGGGATGAAGCTTTCTTT	CSVEDRGGDEAFF
TRBV24-1	few	TRBJ1-5	-	TGTGCCACCAGTGATCCTGTGGCAGGGGCGGATCAGCCCCAGCATTTT	CATSDPVAGADQPQHF